These 2 T cell receptor beta chains came from one sample sequenced in a study of blood T cells in healthy people across ages. Through a sample-barcoded 5' primer and a J-beta primer mix, a second PCR was run for roughly 7 to 12 cycles. One entry per CDR3 protein, called by TCRdb with MiXCR from the 5' RACE reads. The sample holds hundreds of thousands of distinct CDR3 sequences, roughly half seen once. Specimen: blood. The receptors derive from a woman older than 75 in good health.

The chain is built from TRBV11-3 and TRBJ2-2, with D perhaps TRBD2 (5 bases). V lost 8 bases and J lost 6, with 19 bases in between. Germline V CDR1 and CDR2: SGHNT, YENEEA. The CDR3 contains 15 residues. In nucleotides, the CDR3 is TGTGCCAGCGCACCGACCCAGAGGGCCCCCGGGGAGCTGTTTTTT. Translation gives CASAPTQRAPGELFF.

CDR3 in DNA: TGTGCCAGCAGTTTAAATCGAAGGTGGGGAGAGACCCAGTACTTC. This encodes CASSLNRRWGETQYF. The chain links TRBV12-3 or TRBV12-4 to TRBJ2-5; unclear D gene. The CDR3 totals 15 residues. With 2 bases removed from V and 4 bases from J, the gap between germline ends came to 14 bases.